This T cell receptor (beta chain) derives from a study of T cell responses to AZD1222 COVID-19 vaccine. Only in-frame clones appear in the TCRdb table, and some are missing; sequencing was by immunoSEQ multiplex PCR. The data contain 110,000 to 150,000 clones, about 90% of them singletons. Trimming removed 1 base from V and 2 bases from J; junction bases left unmatched: 3. There are 15 residues in the CDR3. Germline CDR1 and CDR2: SGHVS and FQNEAQ. This sequence originates from an adult in good health. This sample comprised peripheral blood, obtained on day 0 of AZD1222 vaccination. V usage is TRBV7-8 and J usage is TRBJ2-7; TRBD2 matches 9 bases. CDR3 region: CASSLGLAVTYEQYF. CDR3 sequence (DNA): TGTGCCAGCAGCTTAGGACTAGCGGTTACCTACGAGCAGTACTTC.